This T cell receptor (beta chain) was captured by sequencing in a study of PD-L1 blockade in urothelial cancer. Whole-study findings and limits: Better progression-free and overall survival followed lower pretreatment blood clonality.

Time point indicated: pretreatment peripheral blood. Metastatic or locally advanced urothelial carcinoma was present in the patients. Every PCR was spiked with synthetic TCR analog templates. This table comes from immunoSEQ multiplex PCR, and its TCRdb copy is limited to in-frame clones, with some not included. Found here are 90,000 to 100,000 clones, around 89% of them singletons; the top ten hold around 1.5%. The CDR3 consists of 11 residues. Germline CDR1 reads DFQATT; CDR2 reads SNEGSKA (reference sequence). V was clipped by 4 bases and J by 5 bases, with 8 bases between them. This clone was detected once. As yet, its antigen is unknown.

This TCR was sampled from a man aged 55 to 70 with urothelial cancer. The source material was PBMCs, sampled around atezolizumab (anti-PD-L1) treatment. The chain uses TRBV20-1 and TRBJ2-5; possible D gene TRBD1, 6 bases. The CDR3 sequence is CSATDRETQYF. Written as DNA, the CDR3 is TGCAGTGCTACCGACAGGGAGACCCAGTACTTC.